This T cell receptor beta chain was found in a study of circulating CD8 cells and anti-PD-1 response in melanoma. Study observations and caveats: Only baseline and M1 samples entered the published repertoire comparisons. TIGIT repertoires were least diverse, DNEG repertoires most diverse. Generally, no replicate experiments were performed.

The QIAseq Immune Repertoire TCR panel built the libraries from about 14 ng of total RNA. From the reads, TCRdb called clonotypes with MiXCR, one entry per CDR3 protein. Of about 500 distinct CDR3 sequences detected, roughly 6.3% appear once; the ten largest clones hold roughly 42%. The CDR3 has 15 amino acids. Germline lookup yields CDR1 MGHRA and CDR2 YSYEKL. The V end was cut by 0 bases, the J end by 8 bases, with 14 bases between. Live CD3+CD8+TCRalphabeta+ cells were sorted into four subsets by PD-1 and/or TIGIT. This clonotype is large (0.1 to 1%) by share. Antigen: not known. Sequencing used CD8+ T cells from PBMCs, obtained at baseline or after one month of anti-PD-1 therapy (not recorded which). The TCR sequence derives from a human donor with melanoma. This rearrangement joins TRBV4-1 to TRBJ1-5; unclear D gene. Here the CDR3 DNA reads TGCGCCAGCAGCCAAGAGGAGCCCCGGCAAGAGCCCCAGCATTTT. Translation: CASSQEEPRQEPQHF.